These T cell receptor beta chains were read from a single sample in a study of cytomegalovirus exposure and HLA in healthy donors. Data came from immunoSEQ multiplex PCR; TCRdb stores just in-frame clones and leaves some out. The sample carries 150,000 or so clones, around three quarters recorded once. Sequenced: PBMCs. These receptors came from a middle-aged man in good health and CMV-seropositive. The CDR3 runs from the conserved cysteine through the conserved F or W. Each record gives: clone size, J gene, D gene, V gene, CDR3 DNA, CDR3 protein. The D gene is left open where the match is weak. Size tells how often a clone was seen (once, few, many) or the class of an expanded clone, and some rows leave it out.

clone_size: few
j_call: TRBJ1-4
d_call: .
v_call: TRBV4-3
cdr3_nt: TGCGCCAGCAGCCAAGAGCCCCCCTCTTTGGGAGGGAATGAAAAACTGTTTTTT
cdr3_aa: CASSQEPPSLGGNEKLFF

clone_size: .
j_call: TRBJ1-1
d_call: TRBD1
v_call: TRBV7-9
cdr3_nt: TGTGCCAGCAGCTCTCGGGGGACAGGGCTTTTCACTGAAGCTTTCTTT
cdr3_aa: CASSSRGTGLFTEAFF

clone_size: once
j_call: TRBJ2-3
d_call: TRBD2
v_call: TRBV7-2
cdr3_nt: TGTGCCAGCAGCTTAGGCGGGAGCTATCCAGATACGCAGTATTTT
cdr3_aa: CASSLGGSYPDTQYF

clone_size: .
j_call: TRBJ2-2
d_call: TRBD2
v_call: TRBV18
cdr3_nt: TGTGCCAGCTCACCCGGGACTAGAGACACCGGGGAGCTGTTTTTT
cdr3_aa: CASSPGTRDTGELFF

clone_size: .
j_call: TRBJ2-2
d_call: .
v_call: TRBV4-2
cdr3_nt: TGTGCCAGCAGCCAAGGGGCCACCGGGGAGCTGTTTTTT
cdr3_aa: CASSQGATGELFF

clone_size: .
j_call: TRBJ1-3
d_call: .
v_call: TRBV27
cdr3_nt: TGTGCCAGCAGTTTAAGCAGGTCTGGAAACACCATATATTTT
cdr3_aa: CASSLSRSGNTIYF

clone_size: few
j_call: TRBJ1-2
d_call: .
v_call: TRBV10-1
cdr3_nt: TGCGCCAGCAGTGAGCTAGGGTGGAGAAGAGGGAACTATGGCTACACCTTC
cdr3_aa: CASSELGWRRGNYGYTF

clone_size: .
j_call: TRBJ2-1
d_call: .
v_call: TRBV21-1
cdr3_nt: TGTGCCCGTCCCACTCCGTACAATGAGCAGTTCTTC
cdr3_aa: CARPTPYNEQFF

clone_size: .
j_call: TRBJ1-2
d_call: .
v_call: TRBV19
cdr3_nt: TGTGCCAGTATGGGATCTAGTGGGCAGGAACAGGACTATGGCTACACCTTC
cdr3_aa: CASMGSSGQEQDYGYTF

clone_size: once
j_call: TRBJ2-7
d_call: TRBD1
v_call: TRBV7-6
cdr3_nt: TGTGCCAGCAGCTTAGGGACAGGGGAGGGGTACGAGCAGTACTTC
cdr3_aa: CASSLGTGEGYEQYF

clone_size: .
j_call: TRBJ2-2
d_call: TRBD1
v_call: TRBV2
cdr3_nt: TGTGCCAGCGGACAGGTACTCGGGGAGCTGTTTTTT
cdr3_aa: CASGQVLGELFF

clone_size: .
j_call: TRBJ2-1
d_call: .
v_call: TRBV19
cdr3_nt: TGTGCCAGTGGACTCCGGGACATAGGCAATGAGCAGTTCTTC
cdr3_aa: CASGLRDIGNEQFF

clone_size: .
j_call: TRBJ2-7
d_call: TRBD2
v_call: TRBV19
cdr3_nt: TGTGCCAGTAGCCCGGGACTAGCAGGAGAGCAGTACTTC
cdr3_aa: CASSPGLAGEQYF

clone_size: once
j_call: TRBJ2-2
d_call: TRBD2
v_call: TRBV9
cdr3_nt: TGTGCCAGCAGCCAGTCCTCCGGGACTAGCGACTTCACCGGGGAGCTGTTTTTT
cdr3_aa: CASSQSSGTSDFTGELFF

clone_size: .
j_call: TRBJ2-7
d_call: TRBD2
v_call: TRBV19
cdr3_nt: TGTGCCAGTAGTATAGACAGCGGGGCTCGGTACGAGCAGTACTTC
cdr3_aa: CASSIDSGARYEQYF

clone_size: .
j_call: TRBJ2-3
d_call: .
v_call: TRBV7-2
cdr3_nt: TGTGCCAGCAGCTTAAGCGCAGGGGTGGGCACAGATACGCAGTATTTT
cdr3_aa: CASSLSAGVGTDTQYF

clone_size: .
j_call: TRBJ2-5
d_call: TRBD1
v_call: TRBV9
cdr3_nt: TGTGCCAGCAGCGCCCCGGGACAGGTAGTCGGAGAGACCCAGTACTTC
cdr3_aa: CASSAPGQVVGETQYF

clone_size: .
j_call: TRBJ2-7
d_call: .
v_call: TRBV21-1
cdr3_nt: TGTGCCAGCAGCAAAGCGCCTGGGGAGGGAACCACTCTCTACGAGCAGTACTTC
cdr3_aa: CASSKAPGEGTTLYEQYF

clone_size: few
j_call: TRBJ1-1
d_call: .
v_call: TRBV4-2
cdr3_nt: TGTGCCAGCAGATCGGGTCGGGGGAACACTGAAGCTTTCTTT
cdr3_aa: CASRSGRGNTEAFF

clone_size: .
j_call: TRBJ2-7
d_call: .
v_call: TRBV7-2
cdr3_nt: TGTGCCAGCAGCCAACCACGGGCAGGGGGGTATTACGAGCAGTACTTC
cdr3_aa: CASSQPRAGGYYEQYF

clone_size: .
j_call: TRBJ1-5
d_call: TRBD1
v_call: TRBV5-1
cdr3_nt: TGCGCCAGCAGCCGTGACAGGGATCAGCCCCAGCATTTT
cdr3_aa: CASSRDRDQPQHF

clone_size: .
j_call: TRBJ2-1
d_call: .
v_call: TRBV7-6
cdr3_nt: TGTGCCAGCAGCTTAGGGGTACTAGACTACAATGAGCAGTTCTTC
cdr3_aa: CASSLGVLDYNEQFF

clone_size: .
j_call: TRBJ2-7
d_call: TRBD1
v_call: TRBV7-9
cdr3_nt: TGTGCCAGCAGGCGCGGTGCAGGGGGCAACGAGCAGTACTTC
cdr3_aa: CASRRGAGGNEQYF

clone_size: .
j_call: TRBJ2-7
d_call: TRBD2
v_call: TRBV5-7
cdr3_nt: TGTGCCAGCAGCCCCCACCTCCTAGCGGGAGGAGTCGAGCAGTACTTC
cdr3_aa: CASSPHLLAGGVEQYF

clone_size: few
j_call: TRBJ2-5
d_call: TRBD2
v_call: TRBV25-1
cdr3_nt: TGTGCCAGCAGTGAATTTTCGGGGGGGGAAGAGACCCAGTACTTC
cdr3_aa: CASSEFSGGEETQYF